Detailed here is one T cell receptor (beta chain). This specimen comes from a study of T cell responses to AZD1222 COVID-19 vaccine. Clones were sequenced by immunoSEQ multiplex PCR, and TCRdb holds only the in-frame ones, with some missing. This table has 110,000 or so clones, 88% appearing once. There are 16 residues in the CDR3. Per the germline V gene, CDR1 is SGHVS and CDR2 is FNYEAQ. Trimming took 1 base from V and 2 from J, leaving 13 bases between them. Source: peripheral blood, taken on day 0 of AZD1222 vaccination. The chain joins TRBV7-6 to TRBJ2-3; a weak D match, TRBD2 (6 bases). The receptor was derived from an adult in good health. CDR3 loop: CASSLVARGYTDTQYF. CDR3 coding DNA: TGTGCCAGCAGCTTAGTAGCGCGGGGCTACACAGATACGCAGTATTTT.